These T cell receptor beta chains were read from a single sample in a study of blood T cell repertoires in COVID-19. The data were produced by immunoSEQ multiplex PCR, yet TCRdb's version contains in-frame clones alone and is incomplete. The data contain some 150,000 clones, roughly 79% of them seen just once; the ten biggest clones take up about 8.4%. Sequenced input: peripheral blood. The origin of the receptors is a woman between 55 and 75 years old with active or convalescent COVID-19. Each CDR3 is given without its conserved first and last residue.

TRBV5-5 ASSFHGAVSNEQF
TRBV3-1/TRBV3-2 ASSPRDWNSGELF
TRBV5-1 ASSLGVLQGSEAF
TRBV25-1 ASRIAGVSNEQF
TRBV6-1 ASSGEGKVASTDTQY
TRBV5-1 ASSQEGLDTYEQY
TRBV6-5 ASSTQGPSY
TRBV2 ASSAYRNTEAF
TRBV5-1 ASSFHLAGKRGGTGELF
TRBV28 ASSLDSYNEQF
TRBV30 AWSTTGGLSGYT
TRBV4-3 ASSQAIGREWF
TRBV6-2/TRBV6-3 ASSLGDIQY
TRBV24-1 ATSDRTSGGGYNEQF
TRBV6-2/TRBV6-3 ASSPARPPGQILAGANVLT
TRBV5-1 ASSLGDRGQYNEQF
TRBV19 ASSIGGGVLGWELF
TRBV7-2 ASSLAGLAVGETQY
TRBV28 ASSLPRYTTEAF
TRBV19 ASSFTGTGYPLPGNTIY
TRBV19 ASSIGQGYTEAF
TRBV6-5 ASISGTGPY
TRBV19 ASSSGLAGSTDTQY
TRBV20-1 SASLKETQY
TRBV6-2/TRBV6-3 ASSYGGITDTQY
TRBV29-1 SVGQGAPEAF
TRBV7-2 ASSLGGQGISGNTIY
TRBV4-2 ASSHPERKDTQY
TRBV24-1 ATSSPGTSGRGANVLT
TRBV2 ASKALNTGELF
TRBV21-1 ASQRWGLACSYEQY
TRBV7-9 ASSSRVRGETQY
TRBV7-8 ASSLGGAGNEQF
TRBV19 ASSQLDRDNSPLH
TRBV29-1 SAERAGGYGYT
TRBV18 ASSADRGTEAF
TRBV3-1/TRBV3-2 ASSRDSLNEKLF
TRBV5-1 ASSPVGLPNEQF
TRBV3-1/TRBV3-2 ASSHLDRGKGKQF
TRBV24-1 ATKGGFSTDTQY
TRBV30 AWNREGNQPQH
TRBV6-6 ASSYSPGGAKETQY
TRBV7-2 ASSLELGGLVLVDEQF
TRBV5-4 ASSLARAGLGDTQY
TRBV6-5 ASRRFLAGGELF
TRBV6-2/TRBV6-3 ASSRGGTGLNTEAF
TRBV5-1 ASSARGSYNEQF
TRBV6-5 ASGRTVVNYGYT
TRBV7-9 ASSSSDRSNSPLH
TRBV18 ASSPRTGGADHEQF
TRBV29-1 SVADSGTDTQY
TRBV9 ASSVGGLQAETQY